The 21 T cell receptor beta chains presented below share a single source sample, sequenced in a study of blood T cell repertoires in COVID-19. Assay: immunoSEQ multiplex PCR; the TCRdb copy retains only in-frame clones and omits some. The repertoire consists of 270,000 or so clones, with around 85% occurring once and the leading ten covering 9.5% to 15%. Sequencing was performed on peripheral blood. Receptors were obtained from a woman in her twenties or thirties with COVID-19, enrolled during active disease.

The rearrangement uses TRBV5-4 and TRBJ2-3; 9 nucleotides match TRBD2. The germline V gene has CDR1 SGHNT and CDR2 YYREEE (reference sequence). J lost 6 bases, V lost 4 bases, and 12 bases had no gene match. There are 16 residues in the CDR3. CDR3 sequence (DNA): TGTGCCAGCAGCACCTTAGCGGGGGCGGAGGGTGATACGCAGTATTTT. This encodes CASSTLAGAEGDTQYF.

CDR3: CSAPPGQYKSQPQHF. Written as DNA, the CDR3 is TGCAGCGCCCCTCCGGGACAATACAAGTCTCAGCCCCAGCATTTT. V usage is TRBV29-1 and J usage is TRBJ1-5; possibly TRBD1 for D (6 bases). The germline gives CDR1 SQVTM, CDR2 ANQGSEA. The length of the CDR3 is 15 residues. Trimming shortened V by 7 bases and J by 6 bases, and 22 bases separated the two germline ends. Using reference TRBV29-1 and TRBJ1-5 for the parts outside the CDR3, the full variable domain is SAVISQKPSRDICQRGTSLTIQCQVDSQVTMMFWYRQQPGQSLTLIATANQGSEATYESGFVIDKFPISRPNLTFSTLTVSNMSPEDSSIYLCSAPPGQYKSQPQHFGDGTRLSIL.

This rearrangement joins TRBV2 to TRBJ1-2; D remains unclear. CDR1 and CDR2 from the germline V gene are SNHLY and FYNNEI. This CDR3 is 13 amino acids long. The germline V and J ends were trimmed by 3 bases and 4 bases, with 9 bases remaining between them. CDR3 region: CASSDADIYGYTF. CDR3 sequence (DNA): TGTGCCAGCAGTGATGCAGATATCTATGGCTACACCTTC.

The CDR3 sequence is CASSPTTGSYEQYF. The CDR3 bases are TGTGCCAGCTCACCTACGACAGGGTCCTACGAGCAGTACTTC. The chain uses TRBV18 and TRBJ2-7, with 7 bases identical to TRBD1. This CDR3 has 14 amino acids. V lost 3 bases and J lost 1; bases outside the gene matches: 3. Germline CDR1 is KGHSH and CDR2 is LQKENI.

About this clone: The sample holds other DNA sequences that translate to the same CDR3. The chain employs TRBV27 and TRBJ1-2; D is undetermined. With 5 bases removed from V and 0 bases from J, the gap between germline ends came to 10 bases. This CDR3 is built from 14 residues. Germline V gene data show CDR1 as MNHEY and CDR2 as SMNVEV (reference sequence). CDR3: CASSPGLPNYGYTF. For the CDR3, the DNA is TGTGCCAGCAGTCCGGGTCTTCCTAACTATGGCTACACCTTC.

The V gene is TRBV7-2, the J gene TRBJ2-1, with TRBD2 identical over 10 bases. The CDR3 has 15 amino acids. Germline CDR1 reads SGHTA; CDR2 reads FQGNSA. Trimming cost V 3 bases and J 2 bases; bases outside gene matches: 1. CDR3 region: CASSFSGGTYNEQFF. CDR3 coding DNA: TGTGCCAGCAGCTTTAGCGGGGGGACCTACAATGAGCAGTTCTTC.

The chain joins TRBV11-2 to TRBJ2-7; 9 bases are shared with TRBD1. In germline, CDR1 is SGHAT, CDR2 FQNNGV. After removal of 6 bases from V and 5 bases from J, the junction contained 8 bases not matched to a gene. The CDR3 is made up of 14 amino acids. CDR3 in amino acids: CASRTGTGFDEQYF. The CDR3 DNA reads TGTGCCAGCAGGACCGGGACAGGGTTTGACGAGCAGTACTTC. Supplemented by reference TRBV11-2 and TRBJ2-7, the full variable domain reads EAGVAQSPRYKIIEKRQSVAFWCNPISGHATLYWYQQILGQGPKLLIQFQNNGVVDDSQLPKDRFSAERLKGVDSTLKIQPAKLEDSAVYLCASRTGTGFDEQYFGPGTRLTVT.

This rearrangement joins TRBV28 to TRBJ1-5, with 12 bases that match TRBD1. CDR3 size: 16 residues. Trimming cost V 4 bases and J 5 bases; bases outside gene matches: 6. Germline CDR1 and CDR2: MDHEN and SYDVKM. Written as DNA, the CDR3 is TGTGCCAGCAGTTCGACCGGGACAGGGGGCGATCAGCCCCAGCATTTT. Translating gives CASSSTGTGGDQPQHF.

The chain combines TRBV19 with TRBJ1-2; 7 nucleotides line up with TRBD1. The CDR3 extends over 13 amino acids. V lost 3 bases to trimming and J lost 5 bases; unmatched junction nucleotides: 3. Germline V gene sequence: CDR1 LNHDA, CDR2 SQIVND (reference sequence). CDR3 nucleotide sequence: TGTGCCAGTAGTATTATCAGGGGGTATGGCTACACCTTC. It yields the protein CASSIIRGYGYTF. Full variable domain (remainder filled in from reference TRBV19 and TRBJ1-2): DGGITQSPKYLFRKEGQNVTLSCEQNLNHDAMYWYRQDPGQGLRLIYYSQIVNDFQKGDIAEGYSVSREKKESFPLTVTSAQKNPTAFYLCASSIIRGYGYTFGSGTRLTVV.

The chain combines TRBV12-3 or TRBV12-4 with TRBJ1-1; no firm D call. CDR3 size: 13 residues. Trimming removed 2 bases at V and 3 bases at J, with 7 bases between. The CDR3 DNA sequence: TGTGCCAGCAGTTTACGACTGTACACTGAAGCTTTCTTT. Its protein product is CASSLRLYTEAFF.

V is TRBV19 and J is TRBJ2-5, with 8 bases aligning to TRBD2. This CDR3 has 15 amino acids. J gave up 5 bases and V 5 bases, and 10 bases lay outside the gene matches. Germline V gives CDR1 LNHDA, CDR2 SQIVND (reference sequence). For the CDR3, the DNA is TGTGCCAGTAGTCCCGGGGGGGGCTGGAGGGAGACCCAGTACTTC. Protein product: CASSPGGGWRETQYF.

This chain connects TRBV11-2 to TRBJ2-3; weak D call: TRBD2 (6 bases). This CDR3 has 15 amino acids. V lost 4 bases and J lost 4, with 15 bases in between. Germline V gene data show CDR1 as SGHAT and CDR2 as FQNNGV. CDR3 bases: TGTGCCAGCAGCTCGGGACTCCTAGGGGCAGATACGCAGTATTTT. Residues: CASSSGLLGADTQYF.

V usage is TRBV5-6 and J usage is TRBJ2-7; 9 nucleotides match TRBD1. The CDR3 is 14 amino acids. V shed 3 bases and J 5 bases; nucleotides not matched to a gene: 6. The germline gives CDR1 SGHDT, CDR2 YYEEEE. The CDR3 spells CASSWTGTGNEQYF. The CDR3 DNA reads as TGTGCCAGCAGCTGGACCGGGACAGGGAACGAGCAGTACTTC.

This chain connects TRBV4-1 to TRBJ2-1; D is uncertain. Germline loops: CDR1 MGHRA, CDR2 YSYEKL. This CDR3 has 14 residues. The V and J ends lost 1 base and 10 bases respectively, with 14 bases between them. The CDR3 DNA reads TGCGCCAGCAGCCAAGTTCCCCTGACGAGGGAGCAGTTCTTC. Translation: CASSQVPLTREQFF.

CDR3 in amino acids: CASSPSGARADTQYF. DNA for the CDR3: TGTGCCAGCTCACCTAGCGGGGCGAGGGCAGATACGCAGTATTTT. The chain links TRBV18 to TRBJ2-3; TRBD2 matches 8 bases. V lost 3 bases, J lost 4 bases, and 6 bases stayed unmatched. CDR1 and CDR2 (germline): KGHSH, LQKENI. The CDR3 is 15 residues long.

V is TRBV4-1 and J is TRBJ2-1, with 7 nucleotides matching TRBD2. The CDR3 is 16 residues long. V trimming: 2 bases; J trimming: 3 bases; junction bases outside the gene matches: 7. Germline V gene data show CDR1 as MGHRA and CDR2 as YSYEKL. The CDR3 region is CASSQLGRVSYNEQFF. The CDR3 DNA reads as TGCGCCAGCAGCCAACTGGGGAGGGTTAGCTACAATGAGCAGTTCTTC.

Only one count was recorded for this clone. The chain joins TRBV10-2 to TRBJ2-2, with 8 bases identical to TRBD2. The germline gives CDR1 WSHSY, CDR2 SAAADI. CDR3 length: 17 amino acids. Trimming at V came to 6 bases and at J to 1 base, leaving 10 bases not matched to a gene. In DNA, the CDR3 is TGCGCCAGCAGCGCGCTACCTCTAGCGGGGAACACCGGGGAGCTGTTTTTT. Encoded protein: CASSALPLAGNTGELFF.

The genes are TRBV24-1 and TRBJ1-1; D gene uncertain. V lost 12 bases, J lost 4 bases, and 20 bases lay in between. Germline V CDR1 and CDR2: KGHDR, SFDVKD. This CDR3 contains 14 residues. CDR3 protein: CALDEEGWVTEAFF. The CDR3 nucleotides read TGTGCCCTCGACGAGGAGGGTTGGGTCACTGAAGCTTTCTTT.

J is TRBJ2-1 and V is TRBV14; D possibly corresponds to TRBD1 (6 bases). Germline V gene sequence: CDR1 SGHDN, CDR2 FVKESK. The CDR3 extends over 18 amino acids. V lost 1 base, J lost 8 bases, and 24 bases lay in between. This chain's CDR3 is CASSQGWATGLWGDEQFF. The CDR3 coding sequence is TGTGCCAGCAGCCAAGGCTGGGCTACAGGGTTATGGGGCGATGAGCAGTTCTTC.

This clone was picked up a small number of times. The rearrangement uses TRBV27 and TRBJ2-7, with a tentative D call TRBD1 (5 bases). Trimming removed 4 bases from V and 6 bases from J, with 7 bases in between. The CDR3 sequence is 11 residues long. CDR1 is MNHEY, CDR2 SMNVEV, per germline (reference sequence). The DNA for the CDR3 is TGTGCCAGCAGTTGGGGCGGCGAGCAGTACTTC. Translating it yields CASSWGGEQYF.

The chain joins TRBV7-9 to TRBJ2-3, with D possibly TRBD2 on 7 matching bases. The CDR3 covers 16 residues. Trimming removed 1 base from V and 1 base from J, with 12 bases in between. Looked up from germline, CDR1 is SEHNR and CDR2 is FQNEAQ (reference sequence). The CDR3 protein is CASSLVGGAGTDTQYF. The CDR3 bases are TGTGCCAGCAGCTTAGTAGGGGGGGCAGGCACAGATACGCAGTATTTT.